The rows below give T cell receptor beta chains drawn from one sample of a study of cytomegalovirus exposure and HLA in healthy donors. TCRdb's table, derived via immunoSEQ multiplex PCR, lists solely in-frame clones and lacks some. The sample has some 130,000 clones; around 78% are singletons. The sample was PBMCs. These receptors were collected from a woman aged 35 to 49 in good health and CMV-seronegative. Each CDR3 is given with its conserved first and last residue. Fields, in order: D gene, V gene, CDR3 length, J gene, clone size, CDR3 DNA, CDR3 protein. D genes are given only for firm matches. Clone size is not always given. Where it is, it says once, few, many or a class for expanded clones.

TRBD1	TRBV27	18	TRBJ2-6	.	TGTGCCAGCAGTTTATATGGGACAGGGTTCTCTGGGGCCAACGTCCTGACTTTC	CASSLYGTGFSGANVLTF
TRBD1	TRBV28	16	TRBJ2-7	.	TGTGCCAGCAGTTTACGGACAGGGGGGGGTACGGGGGAGCAGTACTTC	CASSLRTGGGTGEQYF
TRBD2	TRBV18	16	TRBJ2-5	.	TGTGCCAGCTCACCAACACGCGGGAGCCGGGTAGAGACCCAGTACTTC	CASSPTRGSRVETQYF
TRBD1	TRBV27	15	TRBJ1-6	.	TGTGCCAGCAGCCCTTGGGCGACAGGGAATTCACCCCTCCACTTT	CASSPWATGNSPLHF
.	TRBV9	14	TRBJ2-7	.	TGTGCCAGCAGCGCAGACAGGAGCTCCTACGAGCAGTACTTC	CASSADRSSYEQYF
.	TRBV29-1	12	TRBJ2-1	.	TGCAGCGTTGAGGGGGCTAACAATGAGCAGTTCTTC	CSVEGANNEQFF
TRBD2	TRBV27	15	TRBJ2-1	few	TGTGCCAGCAGTTCCCGAGGGACTAGAGACAATGAGCAGTTCTTC	CASSSRGTRDNEQFF
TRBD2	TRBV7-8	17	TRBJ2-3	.	TGTGCCAGCAGCCCGGGAACTAGCGGGGGGGCGGGAGATACGCAGTATTTT	CASSPGTSGGAGDTQYF
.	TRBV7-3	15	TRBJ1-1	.	TGTGCCAGCAGCTTAGCGGGAGGACCCAACACTGAAGCTTTCTTT	CASSLAGGPNTEAFF
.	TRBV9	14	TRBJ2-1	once	TGTGCCAGCAGCGACGGGGGGCCCTACAATGAGCAGTTCTTC	CASSDGGPYNEQFF
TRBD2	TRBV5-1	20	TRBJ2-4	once	TGCGCCAGCAGCTTGGATTCCGGACTAGCGGGGTTGGGGGCCAAAAACATTCAGTACTTC	CASSLDSGLAGLGAKNIQYF
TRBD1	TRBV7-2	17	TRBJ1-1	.	TGTGCCAGCAGCTTAAGAGGGACAGGGGGCTGGAACACTGAAGCTTTCTTT	CASSLRGTGGWNTEAFF
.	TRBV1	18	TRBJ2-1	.	TGCACCAGCAGCCAAGCCGACCGGGACACAAGCTCCTACAATGAGCAGTTCTTC	CTSSQADRDTSSYNEQFF
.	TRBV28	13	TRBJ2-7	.	TGTGCCAGCAGCCTCTGGACTTATTACGAGCAGTACTTC	CASSLWTYYEQYF
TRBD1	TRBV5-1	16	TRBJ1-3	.	TGCGCCAGCAGCTCCTCGGGACAGGTCTCTGGAAACACCATATATTTT	CASSSSGQVSGNTIYF
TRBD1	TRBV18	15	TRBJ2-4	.	TGTGCCAGCTCACCACGCGACAGGGCGAGAAACATTCAGTACTTC	CASSPRDRARNIQYF
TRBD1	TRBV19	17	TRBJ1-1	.	TGTGCCAGTAGTATTCGGCTCCTTCAGGGGGTGAACACTGAAGCTTTCTTT	CASSIRLLQGVNTEAFF
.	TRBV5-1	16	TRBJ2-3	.	TGCGCCAGCAGCTTGGCCGGATCTGGGGGCTGGGATACGCAGTATTTT	CASSLAGSGGWDTQYF
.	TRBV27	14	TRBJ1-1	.	TGTGCCAGCAGTTTATCCGAGAGGGCCACTGAAGCTTTCTTT	CASSLSERATEAFF
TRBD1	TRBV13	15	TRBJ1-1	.	TGTGCCAGCAGCTTACGACAGGGGATGAACACTGAAGCTTTCTTT	CASSLRQGMNTEAFF
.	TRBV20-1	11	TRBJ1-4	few	TGCAGCCTAAGGGAGGGTGAAAAACTGTTTTTT	CSLREGEKLFF
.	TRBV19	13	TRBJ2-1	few	TGTGCCAGTAGTATAGCGGGGGACTTACCGCAGTTCTTC	CASSIAGDLPQFF
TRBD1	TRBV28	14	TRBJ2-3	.	TGTGCCAGCAACCTGGGACAGCATGTAGATACGCAGTATTTT	CASNLGQHVDTQYF
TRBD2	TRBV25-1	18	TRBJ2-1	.	TGTGCCAGCAGCGGACTAGCGCTAAACAAACCTAGCGGCAATGAGCAGTTCTTC	CASSGLALNKPSGNEQFF
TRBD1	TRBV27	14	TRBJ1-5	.	TGTGCCAGCAGAATACAGGGGGGCAATCAGCCCCAGCATTTT	CASRIQGGNQPQHF
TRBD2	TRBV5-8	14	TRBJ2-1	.	TGTGCCAGCAGCTTTCGCGGGAGCCCTAATGAGCAGTTCTTC	CASSFRGSPNEQFF
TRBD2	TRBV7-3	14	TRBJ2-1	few	TGTGCCAGCAGCTCCATAGCGGGGGGGAATGAGCAGTTCTTC	CASSSIAGGNEQFF
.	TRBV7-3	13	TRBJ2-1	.	TGTGCCAGCAGCTCTACAGACTACACCGAGCAGTTCTTC	CASSSTDYTEQFF
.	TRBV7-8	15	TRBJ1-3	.	TGTGCCAGCAGCTTAGTACGGGGAGCTGGAAACACCATATATTTT	CASSLVRGAGNTIYF
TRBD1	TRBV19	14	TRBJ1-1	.	TGTGCCAGTACCTGGGACAGGGGAAACACTGAAGCTTTCTTT	CASTWDRGNTEAFF
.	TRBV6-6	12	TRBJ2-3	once	TGTGCCAGCAGCATCCAGGGTGGTACGCAGTATTTT	CASSIQGGTQYF
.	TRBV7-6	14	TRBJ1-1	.	TGTGCCAGCAGCTTAAGGCAGGGCAATACTGAAGCTTTCTTT	CASSLRQGNTEAFF